This T cell receptor (beta chain) was recorded in a study of Ad26.COV2.S vaccination and SARS-CoV-2 variants. For the study at large: The study gave Ad26.COV2.S intramuscularly, once or twice 56 days apart. The study, taken as a whole, reports: Similar non-spike TCR breadth was seen in vaccine and placebo recipients. It was vaccine recipients, not placebo recipients, who had the higher spike-specific TCR breadth. A substantial breadth of spike-specific CD8+ and CD4+ T cell responses after vaccination has been reported.

Points on this clone: Antigen unknown.

Described treatment: 15 to 20 received Ad26.COV2.S at low or high dose, single or two shots; about 5 received placebo; per-sample allocation not given. Repertoires come from day 63 after the first vaccine or placebo injection. The method was immunoSEQ multiplex PCR; TCRdb's version includes in-frame clones alone and lacks a portion of them. Among around 320,000 clones listed, around four fifths were seen once. This CDR3 comprises 13 residues. V was clipped by 5 bases and J by 3 bases, with 9 bases between them. The germline gives CDR1 SGHRS, CDR2 YFSETQ. The rearrangement joins TRBV5-1 to TRBJ1-5; D gene uncertain. The specimen comprised peripheral blood, sampled in a trial of Ad26.COV2.S vaccine versus placebo. The source is a person between 18 and 65 years old who received the Ad26.COV2.S COVID-19 vaccine or a placebo. The CDR3 DNA sequence: TGCGCCAGCAGATTCGAGGCCAATCAGCCCCAGCATTTT. Encoded protein: CASRFEANQPQHF.